The T cell receptor (beta chain) under discussion was sequenced for a study of T cells expressing NK-cell markers. Background on the study: Sorted CD3+CD56+NKG2C+, CD3+CD56+NKG2C- and CD3+CD56-NKG2C+ T-cell subsets were beta-chain profiled.

Generation of TCR beta cDNA was performed by 5'RACE template switching incorporating UMIs. Reprocessing the 5' RACE reads, TCRdb reports a single entry for every CDR3 protein and omits DNA. In all, the sample yields approximately 420,000 distinct CDR3 sequences. Points from the study as a whole: A range of about 1.0-8% of CD8+ T cells consisted of dominant NKG2C+ clonotypes in a handful of donors. In several donors, these clonotypes also led the CD3+CD56-NKG2C+ fraction.

Germline values: CDR1 SGHKS, CDR2 YYEKEE (reference sequence). The CDR3 extends over 15 amino acids. Worth noting for this clonotype: What it binds is unknown.

The chain uses TRBV5-5 and TRBJ1-6. Sample: blood T cells: a sorted CD56 or NKG2C T cell subset, CD4+ or CD8+ T cells, or bulk PBMC T cells (not recorded which). This TCR was sampled from a woman between 50 and 59 years old in good health. The CDR3 here is CASSLVVSYNSPLHF.